This T cell receptor beta chain is drawn from a study of T cells in Graves' hyperthyroidism and ophthalmopathy. Study-level information: Peripheral blood samples were taken at initial diagnosis, prior to any treatment.

V was clipped by 11 bases and J by 4 bases; unmatched bases: 18. Per the germline V gene, CDR1 is MNHEY and CDR2 is SMNVEV (reference sequence). There are 16 residues in the CDR3. The hyperthyroidism was newly diagnosed and had lasted under 2 months; the patients were aged 18 to 65. This clonotype occurred many times. Amplification targeted TCR beta CDR3 regions from RNA transcripts. The HTBI primer set was used in a first-round RT-PCR of the TCR CDR3. TCRdb analysed the multiplex PCR reads with MiXCR anew, one entry per CDR3 protein. Of 360,000 or so distinct CDR3 sequences in the sample, approximately 20% were seen once.

The rearrangement links TRBV27 to TRBJ2-5, with 8 bases lining up with TRBD2. This sequence originates from a woman under 30 with Graves' hyperthyroidism. The specimen was blood. CDR3 protein: CAGNSAAGGGGETQYF. The CDR3 coding sequence is TGTGCCGGCAATTCCGCTGCGGGGGGAGGTGGAGAGACCCAGTACTTC.